A few counts support the clone carrying this T cell receptor beta chain. This sample stems from a study of blood T cells in healthy people across ages. Germline-derived CDR1 and CDR2 are DFQATT and SNEGSKA (reference sequence). The V gene end was trimmed by 5 bases and the J gene end by 4 bases; junction bases not matched to a gene: 10. The CDR3 has 14 residues. Using a J-beta primer mix together with a sample-barcoded 5' primer, a second PCR was run for roughly 7 to 12 cycles. A single record per CDR3 protein comes from TCRdb applying MiXCR to the 5' RACE reads. Here the sample spans some 920,000 distinct CDR3 sequences, roughly 47% being singletons.

V is TRBV20-1 and J is TRBJ2-5; TRBD2 matches at 7 bases. Sample: blood. The receptor comes from a woman in her sixties or seventies in good health. CDR3 region: CSACDVWGGETQYF. The CDR3 DNA follows: TGCAGTGCTTGCGACGTTTGGGGGGGAGAGACCCAGTACTTC.